This entry features one TCR beta chain sequence. Germline values: CDR1 LGHDT, CDR2 YNNKEL (reference sequence). V lost 0 bases to trimming and J lost 1 base, with 16 bases between them. This CDR3 has 18 amino acids. This record belongs to a study of blood T cell repertoires in COVID-19. Background on the study: T cells, B-cell-depleted T cells, or PBMCs provided the cDNA or gDNA that served as material.

Original processing notes: For nucleated cells, counts were estimated from reference gene primer amplification. Using immunoSEQ multiplex PCR, the repertoire was profiled, and TCRdb retains in-frame clones only, with some absent. V, J and clone size reflect that table, while D and trimming were determined from the DNA. Of 300,000 to 400,000 clones in the sample, more than 75% were seen once. This chain connects TRBV3-1 (or the pseudogene TRBV3-2) to TRBJ1-3; tentative D call: TRBD1 (5 bases). The TCR was taken from a human donor in a cohort sampled during active COVID-19. Specimen: peripheral blood. The CDR3: CASSQEYGGKTSGNTIYF. The DNA for the CDR3 is TGTGCCAGCAGCCAAGAATACGGGGGAAAAACTTCTGGAAACACCATATATTTT.